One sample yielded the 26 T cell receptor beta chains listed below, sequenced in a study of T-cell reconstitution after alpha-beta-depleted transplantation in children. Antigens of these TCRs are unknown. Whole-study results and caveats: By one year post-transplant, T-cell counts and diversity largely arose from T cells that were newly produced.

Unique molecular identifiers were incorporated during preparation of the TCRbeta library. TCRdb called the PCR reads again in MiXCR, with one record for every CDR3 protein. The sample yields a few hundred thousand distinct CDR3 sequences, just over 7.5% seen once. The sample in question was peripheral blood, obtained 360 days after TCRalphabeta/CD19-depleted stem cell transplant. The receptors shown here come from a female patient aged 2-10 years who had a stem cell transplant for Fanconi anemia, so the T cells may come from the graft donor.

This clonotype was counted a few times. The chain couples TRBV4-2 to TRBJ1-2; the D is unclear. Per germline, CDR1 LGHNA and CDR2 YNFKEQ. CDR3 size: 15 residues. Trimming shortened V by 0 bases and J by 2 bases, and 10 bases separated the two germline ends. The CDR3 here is CASSQEIGENYGYTF. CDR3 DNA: TGTGCCAGCAGCCAAGAAATTGGAGAGAACTATGGCTACACCTTC.

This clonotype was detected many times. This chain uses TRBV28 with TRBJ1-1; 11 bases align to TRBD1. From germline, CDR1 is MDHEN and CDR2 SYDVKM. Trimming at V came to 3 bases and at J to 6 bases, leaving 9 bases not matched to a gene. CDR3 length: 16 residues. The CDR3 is CASSLDRGRLTPEAFF. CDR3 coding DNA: TGTGCCAGCAGTTTGGACAGGGGGCGTCTTACTCCTGAAGCTTTCTTT.

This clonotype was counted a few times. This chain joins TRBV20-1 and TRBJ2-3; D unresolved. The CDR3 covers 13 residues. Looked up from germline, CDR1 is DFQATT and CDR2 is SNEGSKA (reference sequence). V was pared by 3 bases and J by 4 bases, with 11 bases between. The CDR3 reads CSARTGVADTQYF. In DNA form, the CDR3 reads TGCAGTGCTAGGACTGGGGTGGCAGATACGCAGTATTTT.

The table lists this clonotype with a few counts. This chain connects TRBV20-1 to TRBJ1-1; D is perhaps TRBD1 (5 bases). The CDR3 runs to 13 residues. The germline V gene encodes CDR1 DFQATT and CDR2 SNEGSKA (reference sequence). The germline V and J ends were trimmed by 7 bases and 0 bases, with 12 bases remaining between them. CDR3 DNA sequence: TGCAGTGGTACGACAGACATGAACACTGAAGCTTTCTTT. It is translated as CSGTTDMNTEAFF.

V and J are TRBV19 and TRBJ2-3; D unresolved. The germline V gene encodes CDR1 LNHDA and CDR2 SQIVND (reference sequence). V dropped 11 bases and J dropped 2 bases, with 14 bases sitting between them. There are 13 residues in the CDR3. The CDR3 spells CAVRDLHTDTQYF. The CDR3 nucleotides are TGTGCCGTTCGAGATCTTCACACAGATACGCAGTATTTT.

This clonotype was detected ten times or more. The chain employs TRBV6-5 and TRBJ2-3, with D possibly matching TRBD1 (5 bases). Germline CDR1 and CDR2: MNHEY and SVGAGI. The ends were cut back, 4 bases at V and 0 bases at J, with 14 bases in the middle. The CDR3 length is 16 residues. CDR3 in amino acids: CASSSRTLRSTDTQYF. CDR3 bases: TGTGCCAGCAGTTCCCGGACACTTAGAAGCACAGATACGCAGTATTTT.

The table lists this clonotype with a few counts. The DNA for the CDR3 is TGTGCCAGCCTGTATAGAGTCGGGACAGGGGTCGGCAATCAGCCCCAGCATTTT. It translates to CASLYRVGTGVGNQPQHF. The rearrangement links TRBV6-5 to TRBJ1-5; 10 bases agree with TRBD1. From germline, CDR1 is MNHEY and CDR2 SVGAGI. The V and J ends lost 8 bases and 2 bases, in that order; junction bases with no gene match: 15. This CDR3 spans 18 amino acids.

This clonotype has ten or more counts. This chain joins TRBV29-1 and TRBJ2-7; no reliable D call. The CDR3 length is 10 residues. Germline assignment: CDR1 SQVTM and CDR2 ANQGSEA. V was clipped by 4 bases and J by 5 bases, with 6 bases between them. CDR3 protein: CSVALDEQYF. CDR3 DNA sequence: TGCAGCGTTGCTTTAGACGAGCAGTACTTC.

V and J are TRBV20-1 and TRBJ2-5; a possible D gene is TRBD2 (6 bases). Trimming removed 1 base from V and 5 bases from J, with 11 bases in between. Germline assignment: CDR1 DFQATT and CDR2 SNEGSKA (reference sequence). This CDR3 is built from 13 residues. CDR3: CSARGGVVETQYF. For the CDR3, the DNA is TGCAGTGCTAGAGGCGGGGTGGTGGAGACCCAGTACTTC.

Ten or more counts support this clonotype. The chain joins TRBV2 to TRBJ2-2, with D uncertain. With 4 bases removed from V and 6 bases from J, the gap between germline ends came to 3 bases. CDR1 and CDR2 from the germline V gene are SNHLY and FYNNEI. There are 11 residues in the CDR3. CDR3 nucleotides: TGTGCCAGCAGTGCGGCCGGGGAGCTGTTTTTT. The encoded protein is CASSAAGELFF.

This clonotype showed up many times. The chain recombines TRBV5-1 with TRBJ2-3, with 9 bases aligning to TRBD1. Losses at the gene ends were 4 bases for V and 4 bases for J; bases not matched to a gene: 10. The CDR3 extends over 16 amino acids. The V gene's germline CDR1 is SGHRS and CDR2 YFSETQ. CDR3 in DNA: TGCGCCAGCAGCCCCTTTTTCACAGGGGGCCCAGATACGCAGTATTTT. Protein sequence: CASSPFFTGGPDTQYF. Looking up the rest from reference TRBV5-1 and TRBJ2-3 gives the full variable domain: KAGVTQTPRYLIKTRGQQVTLSCSPISGHRSVSWYQQTPGQGLQFLFEYFSETQRNKGNFPGRFSGRQFSNSRSEMNVSTLELGDSALYLCASSPFFTGGPDTQYFGPGTRLTVL.

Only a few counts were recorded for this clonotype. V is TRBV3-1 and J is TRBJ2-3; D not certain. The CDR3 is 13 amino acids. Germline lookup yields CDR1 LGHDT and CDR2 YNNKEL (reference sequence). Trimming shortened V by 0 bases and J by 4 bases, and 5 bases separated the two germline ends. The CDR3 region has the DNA TGTGCCAGCAGCCAAGATCCCCCAGATACGCAGTATTTT. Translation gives CASSQDPPDTQYF.

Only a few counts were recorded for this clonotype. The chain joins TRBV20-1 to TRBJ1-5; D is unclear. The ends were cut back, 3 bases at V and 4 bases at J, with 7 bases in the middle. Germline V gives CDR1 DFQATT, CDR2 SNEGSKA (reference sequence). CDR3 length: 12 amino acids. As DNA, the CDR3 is TGCAGTGCTAGTCCCGGGAATCAGCCCCAGCATTTT. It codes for CSASPGNQPQHF.

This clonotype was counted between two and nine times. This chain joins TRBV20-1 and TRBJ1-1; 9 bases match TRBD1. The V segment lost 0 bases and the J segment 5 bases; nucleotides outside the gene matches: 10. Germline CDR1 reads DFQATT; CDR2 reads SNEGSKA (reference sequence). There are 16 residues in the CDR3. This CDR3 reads CSARDPQTGGETEAFF. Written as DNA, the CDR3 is TGCAGTGCTAGAGACCCTCAGACAGGGGGAGAAACTGAAGCTTTCTTT.

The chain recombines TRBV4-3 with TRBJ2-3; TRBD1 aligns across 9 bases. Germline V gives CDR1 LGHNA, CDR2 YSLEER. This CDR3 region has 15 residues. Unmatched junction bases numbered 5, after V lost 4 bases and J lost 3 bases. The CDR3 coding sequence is TGCGCCAGCAGCCCCAATGGACAGGGGACAGATACGCAGTATTTT. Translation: CASSPNGQGTDTQYF.

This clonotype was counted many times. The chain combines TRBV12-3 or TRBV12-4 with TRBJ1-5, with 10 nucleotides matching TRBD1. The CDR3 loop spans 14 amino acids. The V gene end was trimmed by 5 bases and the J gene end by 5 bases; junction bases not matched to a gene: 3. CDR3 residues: CASSRDRGDQPQHF. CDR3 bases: TGTGCCAGCAGTCGGGACAGGGGAGATCAGCCCCAGCATTTT.

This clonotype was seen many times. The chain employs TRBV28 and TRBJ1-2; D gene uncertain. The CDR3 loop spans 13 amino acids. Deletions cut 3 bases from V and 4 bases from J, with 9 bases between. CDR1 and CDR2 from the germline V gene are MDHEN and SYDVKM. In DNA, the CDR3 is TGTGCCAGCAGTTTCCTATCTCTCTATGGCTACACCTTC. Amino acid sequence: CASSFLSLYGYTF.

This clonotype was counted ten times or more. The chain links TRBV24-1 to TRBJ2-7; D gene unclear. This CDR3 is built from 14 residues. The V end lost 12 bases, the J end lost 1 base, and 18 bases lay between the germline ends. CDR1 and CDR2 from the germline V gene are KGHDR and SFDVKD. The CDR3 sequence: CASLQVYASYEQYF. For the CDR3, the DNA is TGTGCCTCCCTCCAGGTATATGCGTCCTACGAGCAGTACTTC.

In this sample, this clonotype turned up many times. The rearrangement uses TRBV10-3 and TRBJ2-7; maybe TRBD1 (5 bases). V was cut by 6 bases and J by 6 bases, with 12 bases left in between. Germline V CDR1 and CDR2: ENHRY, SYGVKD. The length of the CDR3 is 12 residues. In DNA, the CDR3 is TGTGCCATCAGAGGGGCAGTTCGCGAGCAGTACTTC. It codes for CAIRGAVREQYF.

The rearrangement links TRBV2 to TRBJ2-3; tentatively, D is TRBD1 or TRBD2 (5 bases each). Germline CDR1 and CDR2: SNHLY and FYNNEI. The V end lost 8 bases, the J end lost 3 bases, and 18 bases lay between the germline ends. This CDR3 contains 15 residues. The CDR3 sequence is CASYGTRRRTDTQYF. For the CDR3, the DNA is TGTGCCAGCTATGGGACCAGGAGACGGACAGATACGCAGTATTTT.

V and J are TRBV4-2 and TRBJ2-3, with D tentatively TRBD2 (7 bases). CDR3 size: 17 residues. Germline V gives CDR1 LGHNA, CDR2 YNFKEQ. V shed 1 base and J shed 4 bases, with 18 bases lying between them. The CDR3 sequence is CASSQAPGTKGADTQYF. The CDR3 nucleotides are TGTGCCAGCAGCCAAGCCCCCGGGACTAAGGGGGCAGATACGCAGTATTTT.

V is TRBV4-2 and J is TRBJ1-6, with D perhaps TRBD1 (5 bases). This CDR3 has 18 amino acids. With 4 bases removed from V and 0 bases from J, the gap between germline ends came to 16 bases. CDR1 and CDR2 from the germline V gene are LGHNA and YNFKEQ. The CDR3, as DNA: TGTGCCAGCAGCCGGGACGACAGTCACCCCTCCTATAATTCACCCCTCCACTTT. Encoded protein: CASSRDDSHPSYNSPLHF.

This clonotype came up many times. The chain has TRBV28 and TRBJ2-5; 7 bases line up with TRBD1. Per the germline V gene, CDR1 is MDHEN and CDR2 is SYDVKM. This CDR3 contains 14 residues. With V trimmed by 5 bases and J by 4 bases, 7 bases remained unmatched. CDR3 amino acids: CASSRDSKGETQYF. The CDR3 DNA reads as TGTGCCAGCAGTCGGGACAGTAAAGGAGAGACCCAGTACTTC.

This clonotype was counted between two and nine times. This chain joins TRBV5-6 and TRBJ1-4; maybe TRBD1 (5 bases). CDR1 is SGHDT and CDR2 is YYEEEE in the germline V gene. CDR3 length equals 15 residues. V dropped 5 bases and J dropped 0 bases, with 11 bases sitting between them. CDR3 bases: TGTGCCAGCAGAGGGGAGAATGCAACTAATGAAAAACTGTTTTTT. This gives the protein CASRGENATNEKLFF.

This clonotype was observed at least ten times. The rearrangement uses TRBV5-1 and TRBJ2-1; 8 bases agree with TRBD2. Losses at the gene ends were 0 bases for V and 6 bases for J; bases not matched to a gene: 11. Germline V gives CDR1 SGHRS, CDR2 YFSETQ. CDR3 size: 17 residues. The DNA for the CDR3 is TGCGCCAGCAGCTTGGTAAATCTAGCGGGCCAAACCAATGAGCAGTTCTTC. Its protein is CASSLVNLAGQTNEQFF.

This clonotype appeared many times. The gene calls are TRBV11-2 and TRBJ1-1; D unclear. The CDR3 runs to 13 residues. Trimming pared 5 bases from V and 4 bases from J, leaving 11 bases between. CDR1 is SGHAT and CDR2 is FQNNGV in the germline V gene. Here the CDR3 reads CASSRPLITEAFF. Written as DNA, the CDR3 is TGTGCCAGCAGCCGCCCCTTGATCACTGAAGCTTTCTTT.